This T cell receptor beta chain emerged from a study of blood T cell repertoires in COVID-19. Overall study context: Sources were T cells, B-cell-depleted T cells, or PBMCs; the material itself was cDNA or gDNA.

In the authors' methods: The assay estimated nucleated cells by amplifying reference gene primers. The method was immunoSEQ multiplex PCR; TCRdb's version includes in-frame clones alone and lacks a portion of them. Clonal size and the V and J genes are those of that table, whereas D and trimming came from the DNA. This sample has approximately 240,000 clones; just under 85% occur once, and the top ten carry approximately 1.4%. Adults between roughly 18 and 100 years of age took part from approximately 24 US areas. Participants had their cohort set by participant-reported clinical history. There are a few counts of this clone. Deletions cut 7 bases from V and 6 bases from J, with 12 bases between. The CDR3 is 12 amino acids. Germline V lookup: CDR1 SQVTM, CDR2 ANQGSEA.

The specimen sequenced was PBMCs or T cells enriched from blood (not recorded which). This sequence originates from a woman aged 40 to 50 with acute COVID-19. The gene calls are TRBV29-1 and TRBJ2-2; perhaps TRBD1 as D (6 bases). The CDR3 DNA reads as TGCAGCGCTCAAAAGGGGGCCGGGGAGCTGTTTTTT. It encodes CSAQKGAGELFF.